This TCR beta chain was sequenced during a study of early T cells in non-severe SARS-CoV-2 infection. Turning to the study itself: Sequencing of bulk RNA from unsorted whole blood was done, without chain pairing.

Molecules of cDNA were individually given unique molecular identifiers that were attached to them. TCRdb recomputed calls from the 5' RACE reads with MiXCR, one row per CDR3 protein. Of about 60,000 distinct CDR3 sequences listed, around 12% are singletons. Trimming removed 1 base at V and 2 bases at J, with 5 bases between. The CDR3 consists of 13 residues. CDR1 and CDR2 (germline): SQVTM, ANQGSEA. The chain links TRBV29-1 to TRBJ2-2; D remains unclear. The origin of this receptor is an adult who was a healthcare worker with PCR-confirmed SARS-CoV-2 infection or an uninfected control (not recorded which). The specimen was whole blood. The CDR3 protein is CSVEGGNTGELFF. The CDR3 bases are TGCAGCGTTGAAGGGGGTAACACCGGGGAGCTGTTTTTT.